The clone carrying this T cell receptor beta chain was counted at least ten times. What it binds is unknown. This record belongs to a study of breast tumors, draining lymph nodes, adjacent tissues. One entry per CDR3 protein, called by TCRdb with MiXCR from the multiplex PCR reads. This table has 120,000 or so distinct CDR3 sequences, just under 20% appearing once. Study findings and constraints: The data were judged consistent with most tumor T cells coming from lymph node and expanding in tumor. Tumor T cell lymph node origin was a supported hypothesis, not proven. Luminal-like breast cancer showed significantly higher tumor–nontumor repertoire similarity than basal-like. Compared with lymph nodes, tumors were less diverse; compared with nontumor tissue, more.

In germline, CDR1 is MNHNS, CDR2 SASEGT. The CDR3 has 13 residues. The V and J ends lost 7 bases and 5 bases respectively, with 14 bases between them. Axillary draining lymph nodes of breast cancer patients supplied the node samples. Material for sequencing was axillary lymph node tissue. This sequence joins TRBV6-1 and TRBJ2-5; tentatively, D is TRBD1 or TRBD2 (5 bases each). This receptor was obtained from a female donor with breast cancer. Some clones in this sample may be carry-over from other donors' samples. CDR3 amino acids: CASNRGGMETQYF. The DNA for the CDR3 is TGTGCCAGCAATCGTGGGGGAATGGAGACCCAGTACTTC.